These 25 T cell receptor beta chains originate from one sample sequenced in a study of OX40 agonist ivuxolimab in advanced cancers. The repertoire was sequenced with immunoSEQ multiplex PCR; TCRdb's copy has only in-frame clones and lacks some. The data show 50,000 to 75,000 clones, about 90% seen once. The input for sequencing was CD4+ or CD8+ T cells sorted from blood, taken in a trial of the OX40 agonist ivuxolimab. These receptors were taken from an adult with an advanced solid tumor such as melanoma, head and neck, liver or kidney cancer.

This chain links TRBV29-1 with TRBJ2-7; D not certain. Germline V gene data show CDR1 as SQVTM and CDR2 as ANQGSEA. The CDR3 totals 12 residues. Trimming cost V 4 bases and J 0 bases, with 7 bases left between them. CDR3 DNA: TGCAGCGTTGCTTGGGCCTCCTACGAGCAGTACTTC. Translated, it gives CSVAWASYEQYF.

The chain recombines TRBV6-9 with TRBJ1-4; D possibly corresponds to TRBD1 (6 bases). This CDR3 comprises 14 residues. Germline values: CDR1 MNHGY, CDR2 SVAAGI. The V gene lost 4 bases and the J gene lost 7 bases, with 13 bases spanning the gap. The CDR3 sequence: CASSSTGLGEKLFF. CDR3 nucleotide sequence: TGTGCCAGCAGTTCTACAGGGCTGGGTGAAAAACTGTTTTTT.

V and J are TRBV19 and TRBJ1-5; D not resolved. Looked up from germline, CDR1 is LNHDA and CDR2 is SQIVND (reference sequence). The CDR3 is 13 residues long. The ends were cut back, 7 bases at V and 0 bases at J, with 7 bases in the middle. The CDR3 bases are TGTGCCAGTAAACTGTATAGCAATCAGCCCCAGCATTTT. It encodes CASKLYSNQPQHF.

The CDR3 reads CASSHRVLIDTQYF. CDR3 in DNA: TGCGCCAGCAGTCACAGGGTTCTTATAGATACGCAGTATTTT. This chain joins TRBV23-1 and TRBJ2-3; weak D call: TRBD1 (5 bases). TRBV23-1 is designated an ORF whose function remains uncertain. The CDR3 is 14 amino acids. V shed 3 bases and J shed 5 bases, with 12 bases lying between them.

The chain combines TRBV10-2 with TRBJ1-5, with a weak D call TRBD1 (6 bases). V was trimmed by 4 bases and J by 3 bases, leaving 10 bases between them. Germline CDR1 is WSHSY and CDR2 is SAAADI. The CDR3 has 14 residues. The CDR3 nucleotides read TGCGCCAGCAGTGGGGCAGGGGACAATCAGCCCCAGCATTTT. This sequence encodes CASSGAGDNQPQHF.

The chain has TRBV19 and TRBJ2-7, with a weak D call TRBD2 (6 bases). Trimming removed 4 bases from V and 5 bases from J, with 18 bases in between. CDR1 is LNHDA, CDR2 SQIVND, per germline (reference sequence). The CDR3 consists of 15 residues. DNA for the CDR3: TGTGCCAGTAGTACGCGGGACGCGGCTTGGGACGAGCAGTACTTC. Amino acid sequence: CASSTRDAAWDEQYF.

V and J are TRBV2 and TRBJ2-5, with 11 nucleotides matching TRBD1. V shed 4 bases and J 3 bases; nucleotides not matched to a gene: 1. CDR3 length: 14 amino acids. CDR1 is SNHLY, CDR2 FYNNEI, per germline. The CDR3 here is CASSGTGGEETQYF. Written as DNA, the CDR3 is TGTGCCAGCAGTGGGACAGGGGGCGAAGAGACCCAGTACTTC.

The chain links TRBV19 to TRBJ2-3, with unresolved D. Germline CDR1 reads LNHDA; CDR2 reads SQIVND (reference sequence). The CDR3 length is 15 residues. The germline V and J ends were trimmed by 4 bases and 3 bases, with 14 bases remaining between them. DNA of the CDR3: TGTGCCAGTAGTAAATACCCCGATCCTACAGATACGCAGTATTTT. Amino acids: CASSKYPDPTDTQYF.

This chain uses TRBV7-9 with TRBJ1-2; D not resolved. The CDR3 is 13 residues long. The germline gives CDR1 SEHNR, CDR2 FQNEAQ (reference sequence). With 5 bases removed from V and 4 bases from J, the gap between germline ends came to 11 bases. CDR3 DNA sequence: TGTGCCAGCAGCCAGGAGGAGCTCTATGGCTACACCTTC. Its protein product is CASSQEELYGYTF. The whole variable domain, filled in from reference TRBV7-9 and TRBJ1-2, reads DTGVSQNPRHKITKRGQNVTFRCDPISEHNRLYWYRQTLGQGPEFLTYFQNEAQLEKSRLLSDRFSAERPKGSFSTLEIQRTEQGDSAMYLCASSQEELYGYTFGSGTRLTVV.

The J gene is TRBJ1-3, the V gene TRBV18; D possibly corresponds to TRBD1 (6 bases). This CDR3 comprises 16 residues. Germline values: CDR1 KGHSH, CDR2 LQKENI. V shed 6 bases and J shed 0 bases, with 15 bases lying between them. The CDR3 coding sequence is TGTGCCAGCTCGGCGCTAACAGGGACCTCTGGAAACACCATATATTTT. It translates to CASSALTGTSGNTIYF.

CDR3 residues: CASNRGTSIRADTQYF. The CDR3, as DNA: TGTGCCAGTAACCGCGGGACTAGCATTCGTGCAGATACGCAGTATTTT. The chain joins TRBV19 to TRBJ2-3; 9 nucleotides line up with TRBD2. CDR3 length equals 16 residues. Trimming removed 7 bases from V and 4 bases from J; junction bases left unmatched: 12. Germline CDR1 is LNHDA and CDR2 is SQIVND (reference sequence).

This clone was found a few times. The V call is TRBV4-1, the J call TRBJ1-1; D is unclear. The CDR3 extends over 18 amino acids. In germline, CDR1 is MGHRA, CDR2 YSYEKL. V was shortened by 1 base and J by 1 base, with 19 bases between the two germline ends. The CDR3 nucleotides are TGCGCCAGCAGCCAAGTGGGGTTTTTCGTGAGTTCGAACACTGAAGCTTTCTTT. It codes for CASSQVGFFVSSNTEAFF.

The chain couples TRBV10-3 to TRBJ2-7; TRBD1 agrees at 8 bases. This CDR3 comprises 14 residues. The trim removed 6 bases at V and 0 bases at J, leaving 4 bases unmatched. Germline CDR1 reads ENHRY; CDR2 reads SYGVKD. CDR3 amino acids: CAIRGDRNSYEQYF. CDR3 in DNA: TGTGCCATCAGAGGGGACAGGAACTCCTACGAGCAGTACTTC.

A few counts support this clone. This rearrangement joins TRBV2 to TRBJ1-1; no reliable D call. The CDR3 spans 13 residues. The V gene's germline CDR1 is SNHLY and CDR2 FYNNEI. The germline V and J ends were trimmed by 9 bases and 1 base, with 12 bases remaining between them. The CDR3 coding sequence is TGTGCCAGTAGAATCGGGCGGAACACTGAAGCTTTCTTT. It yields the protein CASRIGRNTEAFF.

The rearrangement uses TRBV10-3 and TRBJ2-7; D gene ambiguous. V was cut by 2 bases and J by 0 bases, with 17 bases left in between. In germline, CDR1 is ENHRY, CDR2 SYGVKD. This CDR3 contains 17 residues. CDR3 in DNA: TGTGCCATCAGTGAGGGACGGAATTGGGTCAGCTCCTACGAGCAGTACTTC. Encoded protein: CAISEGRNWVSSYEQYF.

V is TRBV28 and J is TRBJ1-2; 7 positions agree with TRBD1. The ends lost 1 base at V and 4 bases at J; junction bases unmatched: 6. The CDR3 covers 15 residues. Germline V gives CDR1 MDHEN, CDR2 SYDVKM. CDR3 DNA sequence: TGTGCCAGCAGTTTATCTCCGGGACAGCTCTATGGCTACACCTTC. Its protein product is CASSLSPGQLYGYTF.

This chain links TRBV18 with TRBJ2-7, with 8 bases lining up with TRBD1. J lost 6 bases, V lost 0 bases, and 7 bases had no gene match. Germline V gene sequence: CDR1 KGHSH, CDR2 LQKENI. The CDR3 loop spans 15 amino acids. The CDR3 bases are TGTGCCAGCTCACCACCGGGGCAGGGGGCCGGCGAGCAGTACTTC. Protein sequence: CASSPPGQGAGEQYF.

This chain connects TRBV4-1 to TRBJ2-2, with 12 bases matching TRBD1. The CDR3 loop spans 18 amino acids. V lost 0 bases and J lost 0; bases outside the gene matches: 2. Germline CDR1 is MGHRA and CDR2 is YSYEKL. The CDR3 spells CASSQEGTGGANTGELFF. In DNA form, the CDR3 reads TGCGCCAGCAGCCAAGAAGGGACAGGGGGCGCGAACACCGGGGAGCTGTTTTTT.

V and J are TRBV5-1 and TRBJ2-1; no definite D call. Trimming pared 0 bases from V and 6 bases from J, leaving 1 base between. The CDR3 totals 11 residues. Looked up from germline, CDR1 is SGHRS and CDR2 is YFSETQ. CDR3 sequence: CASSLANEQFF. CDR3 sequence (DNA): TGCGCCAGCAGCTTGGCCAATGAGCAGTTCTTC. The full variable domain, with the rest looked up from reference TRBV5-1 and TRBJ2-1, is KAGVTQTPRYLIKTRGQQVTLSCSPISGHRSVSWYQQTPGQGLQFLFEYFSETQRNKGNFPGRFSGRQFSNSRSEMNVSTLELGDSALYLCASSLANEQFFGPGTRLTVL.

This clone was observed once. The V call is TRBV6-5, the J call TRBJ1-6; 8 bases line up with TRBD1. From germline, CDR1 is MNHEY and CDR2 SVGAGI. V gave up 5 bases and J gave up 8 bases; unmatched junction bases: 8. This CDR3 is built from 15 residues. CDR3 amino acids: CASSTIGQGHSPLHF. The DNA for the CDR3 is TGTGCCAGCAGTACCATTGGACAGGGCCATTCACCCCTCCACTTT.

The chain employs TRBV30 and TRBJ2-1; TRBD2 matches 13 bases. The CDR3 is 16 residues long. Germline V CDR1 and CDR2: GTSNPN, SVGIG (reference sequence). V was clipped by 2 bases and J by 8 bases; unmatched bases: 9. CDR3 in amino acids: CAWSPGTSGIIDEQFF. The CDR3, as DNA: TGTGCCTGGAGTCCCGGGACTAGCGGGATTATCGATGAGCAGTTCTTC.

This chain uses TRBV7-3 with TRBJ1-2, with D maybe TRBD1 (5 bases). The V gene lost 2 bases and the J gene lost 3 bases, with 7 bases spanning the gap. The CDR3 has 13 amino acids. The germline CDR1 and CDR2 sequences are SGHTA and FQGTGA. CDR3 in DNA: TGTGCCAGCAGCTTAGTAGGGGACTATGGCTACACCTTC. It is translated as CASSLVGDYGYTF.

The genes are TRBV28 and TRBJ2-6; a weak D match, TRBD2 (6 bases). Germline CDR1 and CDR2: MDHEN and SYDVKM. The CDR3 runs to 15 residues. Trimming left V 3 bases short and J 4 bases short, with 10 bases between. The CDR3 here is CASSFARGGANVLTF. For the CDR3, the DNA is TGTGCCAGCAGTTTTGCCCGGGGGGGGGCCAACGTCCTGACTTTC.

This rearrangement joins TRBV7-2 to TRBJ2-7; 8 positions match TRBD2. V lost 5 bases and J lost 3; bases outside the gene matches: 9. The CDR3 loop spans 15 amino acids. The germline CDR1 and CDR2 sequences are SGHTA and FQGNSA. CDR3 sequence: CASSPGPGGVYEQYF. CDR3 bases: TGTGCCAGCAGCCCGGGGCCCGGGGGGGTCTACGAGCAGTACTTC.

This clone was seen a single time. The V and J genes are TRBV5-1 and TRBJ2-1; 7 positions agree with TRBD1. Germline V gene sequence: CDR1 SGHRS, CDR2 YFSETQ. This CDR3 has 14 residues. Trimming at V came to 1 base and at J to 7 bases, leaving 5 bases not matched to a gene. CDR3 in amino acids: CASSLTGDGNEQFF. The CDR3, as DNA: TGCGCCAGCAGCTTGACAGGGGATGGGAATGAGCAGTTCTTC.